The next 27 T cell receptor beta chains were all read from a single sample in a study of early T cells in non-severe SARS-CoV-2 infection. Each CDR3 protein gets one entry after TCRdb re-called the 5' RACE reads with MiXCR. The sample has 55,000 to 75,000 distinct CDR3 sequences; 9% to 10% are singletons. The sequencing used whole blood, collected at baseline. The source of these receptors is an adult who was a healthcare worker with PCR-confirmed SARS-CoV-2 infection or an uninfected control (not recorded which).

The table lists this clonotype with many counts. The chain joins TRBV20-1 to TRBJ2-3; TRBD2 agrees at 12 bases. The CDR3 runs to 15 residues. Germline lookup yields CDR1 DFQATT and CDR2 SNEGSKA (reference sequence). Here the CDR3 DNA reads TGCAGACCTAGCGGGAGGGCCCCTAGCACAGATACGCAGTATTTT. Its translation is CRPSGRAPSTDTQYF.

The J gene is TRBJ2-2, the V gene TRBV9; D is perhaps TRBD2 (5 bases). Germline V gives CDR1 SGDLS, CDR2 YYNGEE. The CDR3 spans 14 residues. Trimming shortened V by 0 bases and J by 4 bases, and 7 bases separated the two germline ends. The CDR3 is CASSVARGTGELFF. The DNA of the CDR3 is TGTGCCAGCAGCGTAGCCCGGGGCACCGGGGAGCTGTTTTTT.

This clonotype is medium-sized in the sample. This chain links TRBV13 with TRBJ2-7; a weak D match, TRBD2 (6 bases). The ends were cut back, 0 bases at V and 0 bases at J, with 6 bases in the middle. Per germline, CDR1 PRHDT and CDR2 FYEKMQ (reference sequence). The CDR3 loop spans 14 amino acids. In nucleotides, the CDR3 is TGTGCCAGCAGCTTAGGGACTAGCTCCTACGAGCAGTACTTC. This gives the protein CASSLGTSSYEQYF.

This rearrangement joins TRBV20-1 to TRBJ2-1, with no clear D. The length of the CDR3 is 11 residues. The V gene's germline CDR1 is DFQATT and CDR2 SNEGSKA (reference sequence). The V and J ends lost 3 bases and 14 bases respectively, with 14 bases between them. CDR3 protein: CSASKGTRKFF. The DNA of the CDR3 is TGCAGTGCTAGCAAAGGCACGAGGAAGTTCTTC.

The V and J genes are TRBV12-3 or TRBV12-4 and TRBJ1-5; 8 bases are a match to TRBD1. This CDR3 has 15 residues. The ends lost 6 bases at V and 0 bases at J; junction bases unmatched: 4. In nucleotides, the CDR3 is TGTGCCAGCAGCCGTACAGGGGGTAGCAATCAGCCCCAGCATTTT. It is translated as CASSRTGGSNQPQHF.

The V gene is TRBV12-3 or TRBV12-4, the J gene TRBJ2-5, with TRBD2 as a possible D gene (6 bases). CDR3 length: 16 residues. Trimming left V 2 bases short and J 8 bases short, with 21 bases between. CDR3 sequence reads: CASSLNPPGLSVTQYF. For the CDR3, the DNA is TGTGCCAGCAGTTTAAACCCCCCGGGACTCTCAGTAACCCAGTACTTC.

This clonotype was observed a handful of times. The chain combines TRBV20-1 with TRBJ1-4; D remains unclear. There are 13 residues in the CDR3. Germline V gene sequence: CDR1 DFQATT, CDR2 SNEGSKA (reference sequence). Trimming took 1 base from V and 8 from J, leaving 11 bases between them. CDR3 nucleotide sequence: TGCAGTGCTAGAGTCTCGCCGGGGGAAAAACTGTTTTTT. As protein: CSARVSPGEKLFF.

This clonotype was detected a few times. V is TRBV5-1 and J is TRBJ2-7, with 7 bases identical to TRBD1. The ends lost 4 bases at V and 3 bases at J; junction bases unmatched: 10. CDR3 length equals 15 residues. Looked up from germline, CDR1 is SGHRS and CDR2 is YFSETQ. CDR3 sequence: CASSEGTARNYEQYF. The CDR3 DNA reads as TGCGCCAGCAGCGAAGGGACAGCCAGAAACTACGAGCAGTACTTC.

This clonotype was found many times. The gene calls are TRBV3-1 and TRBJ1-2; D is possibly TRBD1 (5 bases). The CDR3 has 11 residues. Trimming stripped 5 bases from V and 9 bases from J, with 10 bases between. Germline V gene lookup returns CDR1 LGHDT and CDR2 YNNKEL (reference sequence). The CDR3 sequence is CASSLPGRYTF. The CDR3 DNA reads TGTGCCAGCAGCTTACCGGGGCGCTACACCTTC.

This clonotype was observed many times. This rearrangement joins TRBV6-2 or TRBV6-3 to TRBJ2-5; 7 positions agree with TRBD1. V was clipped by 6 bases and J by 0 bases; unmatched bases: 10. Germline assignment: CDR1 MNHEY and CDR2 SVGEGT. This CDR3 is 16 amino acids long. The CDR3 loop reads CASRPYGTANQETQYF. The CDR3, as DNA: TGTGCCAGCAGACCGTACGGGACAGCAAACCAAGAGACCCAGTACTTC.

This clonotype was counted ten times or more. V usage is TRBV10-3 and J usage is TRBJ1-1; 8 bases agree with TRBD1. CDR3 length equals 12 residues. The J segment lost 6 bases and the V segment lost 6 bases, leaving 3 bases of the junction unmatched. CDR1 and CDR2 from the germline V gene are ENHRY and SYGVKD. This CDR3 reads CAIRTGASEAFF. CDR3 DNA: TGTGCCATCAGGACAGGGGCATCTGAAGCTTTCTTT.

This clonotype was counted only a few times. The CDR3 protein is CASNPPRTSGSRAPHSYNEQFF. Here the CDR3 DNA reads TGTGCCAGCAACCCACCAAGGACTAGCGGGAGTAGGGCCCCCCACTCCTACAATGAGCAGTTCTTC. The V call is TRBV3-1, the J call TRBJ2-1, with 13 nucleotides matching TRBD2. CDR1 and CDR2 (germline): LGHDT, YNNKEL (reference sequence). Germline trimming cut 7 bases from V and 0 bases from J; bases unmatched to any gene: 21. The CDR3 runs 22 residues.

This rearrangement joins TRBV6-6 to TRBJ2-1, with D perhaps given as TRBD1 or TRBD2 (6 bases each). The germline gives CDR1 MNHNY, CDR2 SVGAGI (reference sequence). This CDR3 has 16 amino acids. V was pared by 2 bases and J by 4 bases, with 15 bases between. The CDR3 is CASSYGGGLTYNEQFF. The CDR3 bases are TGTGCCAGCAGTTACGGAGGGGGATTAACATACAATGAGCAGTTCTTC.

This clonotype was detected a few times. J is TRBJ2-2 and V is TRBV20-1; the match to TRBD2 covers 14 bases. Germline V gene data show CDR1 as DFQATT and CDR2 as SNEGSKA (reference sequence). This CDR3 is built from 17 residues. J lost 0 bases, V lost 6 bases, and 6 bases had no gene match. CDR3 in DNA: TGCAGTGCCCCAAGGACTAGCGGGAGGACGAACACCGGGGAGCTGTTTTTT. Protein sequence: CSAPRTSGRTNTGELFF.

This clonotype has more than one count but fewer than ten. The rearrangement joins TRBV18 to TRBJ2-3, with D possibly being TRBD2 (6 bases). This CDR3 spans 15 amino acids. V gave up 3 bases and J gave up 2 bases, with 12 bases separating them. The germline CDR1 and CDR2 sequences are KGHSH and LQKENI. In DNA form, the CDR3 reads TGTGCCAGCTCACCCCGCGGGGACCCCACAGATACGCAGTATTTT. Encoded protein: CASSPRGDPTDTQYF.

The genes are TRBV12-3 or TRBV12-4 and TRBJ1-1; D might be TRBD1 (6 bases). CDR3 length equals 14 residues. The germline V and J ends were trimmed by 5 bases and 2 bases, with 12 bases remaining between them. The CDR3 reads CASSAQGKNTEAFF. CDR3 DNA sequence: TGTGCCAGCAGTGCACAGGGAAAAAACACTGAAGCTTTCTTT.

Notes on this clonotype: Germline is not matched at one junction end, which may reflect a read error. CDR3 in amino acids: CASSGGQGGDEQFF. The DNA for the CDR3 is TGTGCTAGCAGCGGAGGCCAGGGCGGCGATGAGCAGTTCTTC. The chain recombines TRBV7-7 with TRBJ2-1; D may be TRBD1 or TRBD2 (5 bases each). This CDR3 is built from 14 residues. CDR1 is SSHAT, CDR2 FNYEAQ, per germline (reference sequence).

This clonotype was counted only a few times. The gene calls are TRBV7-2 and TRBJ2-1; TRBD1 is a possible D gene (7 bases). The CDR3 has 15 residues. CDR1 and CDR2 (germline): SGHTA, FQGNSA. The V and J ends lost 5 bases and 4 bases respectively, with 15 bases between them. The CDR3 DNA reads as TGTGCCAGCAGCCCGGGGGACAGCAAGTACAATGAGCAGTTCTTC. Protein: CASSPGDSKYNEQFF.

The sample holds many counts of this clonotype. V usage is TRBV4-3 and J usage is TRBJ2-1, with D tentatively TRBD2 (5 bases). Germline CDR1 and CDR2: LGHNA and YSLEER. The CDR3 spans 15 residues. Trimming pared 0 bases from V and 5 bases from J, leaving 11 bases between. In DNA, the CDR3 is TGCGCCAGCAGCCAAGATAGCTGGGGAGACAATGAGCAGTTCTTC. Translating it yields CASSQDSWGDNEQFF.

At least ten counts were recorded for this clonotype. The V gene is TRBV5-1, the J gene TRBJ1-2, with D hard to call. CDR3 length: 15 residues. Trimming removed 0 bases from V and 1 base from J, with 10 bases in between. Germline V gene data show CDR1 as SGHRS and CDR2 as YFSETQ. CDR3: CASSLDPTNNYGYTF. The DNA for the CDR3 is TGCGCCAGCAGCTTGGATCCGACTAATAACTATGGCTACACCTTC.

Ten or more counts support this clonotype. The chain recombines TRBV28 with TRBJ2-7, with 7 bases identical to TRBD1. The CDR3 sequence is 15 residues long. Trimming at V came to 7 bases and at J to 0 bases, leaving 9 bases not matched to a gene. The germline CDR1 and CDR2 sequences are MDHEN and SYDVKM. The CDR3 DNA is TGTGCCAGCAATGAAGGGACAGTGACCTCCTACGAGCAGTACTTC. It specifies CASNEGTVTSYEQYF.

This clonotype was found many times. The chain uses TRBV24-1 and TRBJ2-1; D is perhaps TRBD1 or TRBD2 (7 bases each). The CDR3 consists of 17 residues. The V end lost 4 bases, the J end lost 2 bases, and 17 bases lay between the germline ends. The V gene's germline CDR1 is KGHDR and CDR2 SFDVKD. The CDR3 DNA follows: TGTGCCACCAGTGACGCGTCCAGGGGGGGCGCCTACAATGAGCAGTTCTTC. Its protein is CATSDASRGGAYNEQFF.

Many counts were recorded for this clonotype. The chain carries TRBV10-3 and TRBJ2-5, with TRBD1 identical over 10 bases. V trimming: 5 bases; J trimming: 3 bases; junction bases outside the gene matches: 3. Germline V lookup: CDR1 ENHRY, CDR2 SYGVKD. CDR3 length equals 14 residues. Here the CDR3 reads CAISLGTGEETQYF. As DNA, the CDR3 is TGTGCCATCAGTCTCGGGACAGGGGAAGAGACCCAGTACTTC.

This clonotype was found a few times. The V call is TRBV6-2 or TRBV6-3, the J call TRBJ2-7; TRBD2 aligns across 10 bases. Per germline, CDR1 MNHEY and CDR2 SVGEGT. V shed 6 bases and J 1 base; nucleotides not matched to a gene: 3. This CDR3 has 14 amino acids. CDR3 in DNA: TGTGCCAGCAGCCGTAGCGGGAGGTCCTACGAGCAGTACTTC. Protein product: CASSRSGRSYEQYF.

The chain carries TRBV11-2 and TRBJ2-1, with a possible D match to TRBD1 (6 bases). The ends were cut back, 4 bases at V and 9 bases at J, with 22 bases in the middle. The CDR3 sequence is 16 residues long. The germline gives CDR1 SGHAT, CDR2 FQNNGV. This CDR3 is CASSSQPGVFGAEQFF. The CDR3 DNA reads as TGTGCCAGCAGCTCTCAACCAGGGGTTTTCGGTGCTGAGCAGTTCTTC.

This clonotype has ten or more counts. The genes are TRBV7-9 and TRBJ2-3; 12 bases map to TRBD2. The CDR3 runs to 14 residues. Per the germline V gene, CDR1 is SEHNR and CDR2 is FQNEAQ (reference sequence). Trimming removed 10 bases from V and 1 base from J; junction bases left unmatched: 3. In nucleotides, the CDR3 is TGTGCCACCCGGACTAGCGGGGGCACAGATACGCAGTATTTT. Translating it yields CATRTSGGTDTQYF.

This clonotype has just a few counts. The chain links TRBV6-5 to TRBJ1-2; 8 nucleotides agree with TRBD1. V lost 4 bases, J lost 8 bases, and 3 bases stayed unmatched. CDR3 length: 12 residues. Per the germline V gene, CDR1 is MNHEY and CDR2 is SVGAGI. CDR3 protein: CASSWTGRGYTF. In DNA form, the CDR3 reads TGTGCCAGCAGTTGGACAGGGCGCGGCTACACCTTC.